This TCR beta chain was sequenced during a study of blood T cell repertoires in COVID-19. Looking at the study overall: Samples of COVID-19 (acute and convalescent) were obtained from the United States, Italy and Spain.

TCRdb's table, derived via immunoSEQ multiplex PCR, lists solely in-frame clones and lacks some. The data contain more than 200,000 clones, just over 85% of them singletons. Cohort assignment relied on participant-reported clinical history. Recovered Cohort 3 donors showed two negative PCRs, clearance, or symptom resolution. The germline gives CDR1 SGHRS, CDR2 YFSETQ. The CDR3 sequence is 16 residues long. Trimming took 0 bases from V and 0 from J, leaving 7 bases between them. The receptor comes from a man between 35 and 55 years old who had recovered from COVID-19. The specimen sequenced was PBMCs or T cells enriched from blood (not recorded which). The chain has TRBV5-1 and TRBJ2-6; D may be TRBD2 (6 bases). CDR3 bases: TGCGCCAGCAGCTTGGACGGGAGCTCTGGGGCCAACGTCCTGACTTTC. This encodes CASSLDGSSGANVLTF.